The 16 T cell receptor beta chains presented below share a single source sample, sequenced in a study of OX40 agonist ivuxolimab in advanced cancers. Profiled with immunoSEQ multiplex PCR; TCRdb holds only in-frame clones, not every one. Of roughly 100,000 clones in the sample, around 91% are singletons; the top ten hold under 2%. The sample in question was CD4+ or CD8+ T cells sorted from blood, obtained in a trial of the OX40 agonist ivuxolimab. These receptor sequences come from an adult with an advanced solid tumor such as melanoma, head and neck, liver or kidney cancer.

The chain couples TRBV7-3 to TRBJ2-1, with unresolved D. The CDR3 covers 14 residues. V was trimmed by 4 bases and J by 8 bases, leaving 15 bases between them. CDR1 and CDR2 (germline): SGHTA, FQGTGA. CDR3 protein: CASSSTGRRDEQFF. CDR3 in DNA: TGTGCCAGCAGCTCCACGGGCCGTCGGGATGAGCAGTTCTTC. Full variable domain (outside the CDR3, taken from reference TRBV7-3 and TRBJ2-1): GAGVSQTPSNKVTEKGKYVELRCDPISGHTALYWYRQSLGQGPEFLIYFQGTGAADDSGLPNDRFFAVRPEGSVSTLKIQRTERGDSAVYLCASSSTGRRDEQFFGPGTRLTVL.

The rearrangement joins TRBV7-2 to TRBJ1-2; D ambiguous. The CDR3 consists of 13 residues. Germline V gene data show CDR1 as SGHTA and CDR2 as FQGNSA. The V end lost 5 bases, the J end lost 2 bases, and 9 bases lay between the germline ends. CDR3 residues: CASSRTENYGYTF. CDR3 coding DNA: TGTGCCAGCAGCCGGACGGAAAACTATGGCTACACCTTC.

This chain links TRBV2 with TRBJ2-3; no reliable D call. V was clipped by 3 bases and J by 0 bases, with 1 base between them. This CDR3 has 12 amino acids. Germline loops: CDR1 SNHLY, CDR2 FYNNEI. The CDR3 sequence is CASSESTDTQYF. The DNA of the CDR3 is TGTGCCAGCAGTGAGAGCACAGATACGCAGTATTTT.

The chain has TRBV11-2 and TRBJ2-3; no firm D call. The CDR3 runs to 13 residues. V was pared by 0 bases and J by 2 bases, with 3 bases between. Per the germline V gene, CDR1 is SGHAT and CDR2 is FQNNGV. CDR3 nucleotide sequence: TGTGCCAGCAGCTTAGATCTCACAGATACGCAGTATTTT. This translates into CASSLDLTDTQYF.

This chain connects TRBV7-2 to TRBJ1-1; 7 bases are a match to TRBD1. Germline V gene sequence: CDR1 SGHTA, CDR2 FQGNSA. Trimming took 3 bases from V and 7 from J; bases not matched to a gene: 8. The CDR3 runs 14 residues. CDR3 protein: CASSFPGGWDEAFF. CDR3 nucleotides: TGTGCCAGCAGCTTTCCAGGGGGTTGGGATGAAGCTTTCTTT.

The chain links TRBV5-1 to TRBJ2-2, with 13 bases matching TRBD2. V was clipped by 4 bases and J by 5 bases; unmatched bases: 8. This CDR3 comprises 17 residues. The germline V gene has CDR1 SGHRS and CDR2 YFSETQ. The CDR3 coding sequence is TGCGCCAGCAGCCAGTCGGGACTAGCGGGAAGGACCGGGGAGCTGTTTTTT. This encodes CASSQSGLAGRTGELFF.

The chain couples TRBV5-6 to TRBJ2-3, with D maybe TRBD2 (5 bases). Looked up from germline, CDR1 is SGHDT and CDR2 is YYEEEE. V lost 6 bases and J 0 bases, leaving 17 bases between the germline ends. The length of the CDR3 is 16 residues. In DNA, the CDR3 is TGTGCCAGCACCATTTCGACCCAGCGGAGCACAGATACGCAGTATTTT. Encoded protein: CASTISTQRSTDTQYF.

The chain is built from TRBV4-1 and TRBJ1-2; 7 positions match TRBD1. The ends lost 5 bases at V and 0 bases at J; junction bases unmatched: 9. Germline V CDR1 and CDR2: MGHRA, YSYEKL. The CDR3 runs to 16 residues. The CDR3 nucleotides are TGCGCCAGCAGCTCCAGTCAGGGGGTAACTAACTATGGCTACACCTTC. Protein product: CASSSSQGVTNYGYTF.

The rearrangement links TRBV4-3 to TRBJ2-3; D is undetermined. CDR1 is LGHNA and CDR2 is YSLEER in the germline V gene. V lost 3 bases to trimming and J lost 1 base, with 11 bases between them. The CDR3 runs 15 residues. This chain's CDR3 is CASSQNYRGTDTQYF. The CDR3 nucleotides read TGCGCCAGCAGCCAGAACTACCGTGGCACAGATACGCAGTATTTT.

This chain's CDR3 is CASSHLGPYEQYF. CDR3 DNA sequence: TGTGCCAGCAGCCACCTCGGACCCTACGAGCAGTACTTC. V is TRBV27 and J is TRBJ2-7; D unclear. V lost 6 bases and J 2 bases, leaving 11 bases between the germline ends. Germline lookup yields CDR1 MNHEY and CDR2 SMNVEV (reference sequence). CDR3 size: 13 residues.

This chain links TRBV15 with TRBJ1-1, with a weak D call TRBD1 (6 bases). The CDR3 sequence is 14 residues long. Germline values: CDR1 LNHNV, CDR2 YYDKDF (reference sequence). The V end was cut by 0 bases, the J end by 11 bases, with 16 bases between. CDR3 in amino acids: CATSRDLAGEEAFF. For the CDR3, the DNA is TGTGCCACCAGCAGAGATTTGGCAGGGGAGGAGGCTTTCTTT.

V is TRBV27 and J is TRBJ2-7; D is tentatively TRBD1 or TRBD2 (5 bases each). Germline V CDR1 and CDR2: MNHEY, SMNVEV (reference sequence). The CDR3 is 14 amino acids. V was pared by 4 bases and J by 2 bases, with 12 bases between. CDR3 nucleotides: TGTGCCAGCAGTTCCCGGTGGGGACCCTACGAGCAGTACTTC. It specifies CASSSRWGPYEQYF.

The chain combines TRBV16 with TRBJ1-2; D is unclear. The CDR3 contains 17 residues. V lost 0 bases and J 5 bases, leaving 19 bases between the germline ends. The V gene's germline CDR1 is KGHSY and CDR2 FQNENV. CDR3 sequence: CASSQSALLANGYGYTF. CDR3 nucleotides: TGTGCCAGCAGCCAATCTGCGCTATTGGCAAACGGGTATGGCTACACCTTC.

The CDR3 bases are TGCGCCAGCAGCTGGGACCAGATGGATACGCAGTATTTT. Translation: CASSWDQMDTQYF. The chain carries TRBV5-1 and TRBJ2-3; D may match TRBD1 or TRBD2 (5 bases each). V shed 3 bases and J shed 6 bases, with 11 bases lying between them. Germline assignment: CDR1 SGHRS and CDR2 YFSETQ. There are 13 residues in the CDR3.

The V call is TRBV5-4, the J call TRBJ2-1; D not certain. The germline gives CDR1 SGHNT, CDR2 YYREEE (reference sequence). CDR3 length equals 15 residues. V was cut by 0 bases and J by 8 bases, with 15 bases left in between. The CDR3 nucleotides are TGTGCCAGCAGCTTGGCGGATCCTACCATCGATGAGCAGTTCTTC. This sequence encodes CASSLADPTIDEQFF.

This clone has just one count. The chain employs TRBV12-5 and TRBJ2-5; D is possibly TRBD1 (6 bases). Germline V CDR1 and CDR2: LGHNT, FRNRAP. Trimming cost V 7 bases and J 1 base, with 7 bases left between them. The CDR3 runs 12 residues. CDR3 in amino acids: CASAGAQETQYF. CDR3 nucleotides: TGTGCTAGTGCAGGGGCCCAAGAGACCCAGTACTTC.